Shown below are 6 T cell receptor beta chains from a single sample sequenced in a study of chemoradiotherapy in HPV16-positive cancers. The method was immunoSEQ multiplex PCR; TCRdb's version includes in-frame clones alone and lacks a portion of them. The profile shows approximately 52,000 clones, around 90% of them singletons. The sample here was blood, taken from a patient who underwent chemoradiotherapy. Receptor source: a human donor with HPV-associated anogenital cancer.

The gene calls are TRBV29-1 and TRBJ1-2; unclear D gene. CDR3 length: 15 amino acids. With 0 bases removed from V and 5 bases from J, the gap between germline ends came to 16 bases. CDR1 is SQVTM and CDR2 is ANQGSEA in the germline V gene. The CDR3 coding sequence is TGCAGCGTTGAAGATCTAGTCCATGACATTTATGGCTACACCTTC. Encoded protein: CSVEDLVHDIYGYTF.

This chain connects TRBV2 to TRBJ2-2; the D is unclear. CDR1 and CDR2 from the germline V gene are SNHLY and FYNNEI. The CDR3 length is 13 residues. V was pared by 1 base and J by 5 bases, with 5 bases between. CDR3 DNA sequence: TGTGCCAGCAGTGAAGGCATTACCGGGGAGCTGTTTTTT. As protein: CASSEGITGELFF.

This rearrangement joins TRBV7-2 to TRBJ2-3, with TRBD2 matching 11 bases. CDR1 SGHTA and CDR2 FQGNSA come from the germline V gene. The CDR3 contains 18 residues. V trimming: 5 bases; J trimming: 0 bases; junction bases outside the gene matches: 10. DNA of the CDR3: TGTGCCAGCAGCCTATGGACTAGCGGGCCCTCTAGCACAGATACGCAGTATTTT. Translating it yields CASSLWTSGPSSTDTQYF.

This chain connects TRBV6-5 to TRBJ1-1; maybe TRBD1 (5 bases). V lost 6 bases, J lost 4 bases, and 15 bases lay in between. Germline CDR1 and CDR2: MNHEY and SVGAGI. The CDR3 runs 14 residues. CDR3 in DNA: TGTGCCAGCAGCAGGGACTTGGGAGCCACTGAAGCTTTCTTT. This sequence encodes CASSRDLGATEAFF.

The CDR3 DNA reads TGCAGCGCCGGGGTTAGAGCTGAGCAGTACTTC. This gives the protein CSAGVRAEQYF. The V call is TRBV29-1, the J call TRBJ2-7, with D possibly TRBD2 on 5 matching bases. CDR1 SQVTM and CDR2 ANQGSEA come from the germline V gene. The germline V and J ends were trimmed by 7 bases and 7 bases, with 14 bases remaining between them. The CDR3 loop spans 11 amino acids.

The gene calls are TRBV5-1 and TRBJ1-1; D gene ambiguous. The V and J ends lost 0 bases and 6 bases respectively, with 12 bases between them. This CDR3 has 14 residues. Germline V gene lookup returns CDR1 SGHRS and CDR2 YFSETQ. In nucleotides, the CDR3 is TGCGCCAGCAGCTTGGAAGGGAATCGCCCTGAAGCTTTCTTT. This gives the protein CASSLEGNRPEAFF. Based on the CDR3 plus reference TRBV5-1 and TRBJ1-1, the full variable domain is KAGVTQTPRYLIKTRGQQVTLSCSPISGHRSVSWYQQTPGQGLQFLFEYFSETQRNKGNFPGRFSGRQFSNSRSEMNVSTLELGDSALYLCASSLEGNRPEAFFGQGTRLTVV.